The clone carrying this TCR beta chain was observed many times. TCRdb analysed the RT-PCR reads with MiXCR anew, one entry per CDR3 protein. In the table there are about 680,000 distinct CDR3 sequences, 13% to 15% of which are singletons. The V gene's germline CDR1 is WSHSY and CDR2 SAAADI. The CDR3 is 15 residues long. The V gene end was trimmed by 4 bases and the J gene end by 3 bases; junction bases not matched to a gene: 6. This rearrangement joins TRBV10-2 to TRBJ1-3; 7 nucleotides line up with TRBD1. The receptor comes from a female donor in good health, serving as a healthy control. The sequencing sample was made of memory CD4+ T cells from blood. CDR3: CASSVAGGDGNTIYF. CDR3 nucleotide sequence: TGCGCCAGCAGTGTGGCAGGGGGGGATGGAAACACCATATATTTT.